The 5 T cell receptor beta chains below all came from one sample that was sequenced in a study of blood T cell repertoires in COVID-19 (dated by TCRdb to about 2020). The protocol used for the library was the immunoSEQ multiplex PCR assay. TCRdb's version of the immuneACCESS table is confined to in-frame rearrangements and falls short of the full clone set. An unresolved V gene accounts for under half of the shortfall where checked; the remainder is of unknown origin. This sample lists more than 300,000 clones; approximately 91% were detected once. Clones ranked in the top ten supply 0.86% of the sample. Sequencing was done on a sample of PBMCs or T cells enriched from blood (not recorded which). The receptors stem from a middle-aged woman who had been exposed to COVID-19.

This rearrangement joins TRBV5-1 to TRBJ1-2; TRBD1 matches 7 bases. The germline V gene has CDR1 SGHRS and CDR2 YFSETQ. The CDR3 covers 15 residues. J gave up 4 bases and V 0 bases, and 6 bases lay outside the gene matches. The CDR3 DNA sequence: TGCGCCAGCAGCTTGGCCGGGGACAGAACCTATGGCTACACCTTC. It translates to CASSLAGDRTYGYTF.

The chain uses TRBV2 and TRBJ1-5; TRBD1 matches 8 bases. The CDR3 covers 14 residues. After removal of 5 bases from V and 4 bases from J, the junction contained 4 bases not matched to a gene. Germline CDR1 and CDR2: SNHLY and FYNNEI. The CDR3 DNA follows: TGTGCCAGCAGTCTGGACAGGGAGAATCAGCCCCAGCATTTT. Protein sequence: CASSLDRENQPQHF.

The CDR3 reads CASSLQGARGGYTF. DNA for the CDR3: TGTGCCAGCAGCTTGCAGGGGGCGCGGGGCGGCTACACCTTC. The rearrangement links TRBV5-6 to TRBJ1-2, with TRBD1 matching 8 bases. Germline-derived CDR1 and CDR2 are SGHDT and YYEEEE. Trimming cost V 1 base and J 8 bases; bases outside gene matches: 7. This CDR3 is 14 amino acids long.

This chain's CDR3 is CASSPEAGELFF. The CDR3 region has the DNA TGTGCCAGCAGCCCCGAAGCTGGGGAGCTGTTTTTT. V usage is TRBV3-1 (or the pseudogene TRBV3-2) and J usage is TRBJ2-2; the D is unclear. Germline CDR1 reads LGHDT; CDR2 reads YNNKEL (reference sequence). With 4 bases removed from V and 8 bases from J, the gap between germline ends came to 8 bases. This CDR3 comprises 12 residues.

In this sample, this clone turned up many times. The chain uses TRBV2 and TRBJ1-6; D uncertain. The CDR3 has 14 amino acids. The V end lost 5 bases, the J end lost 7 bases, and 12 bases lay between the germline ends. The germline V gene has CDR1 SNHLY and CDR2 FYNNEI. The CDR3 region is CASSLTGTNSPLHF. DNA of the CDR3: TGTGCCAGCAGTTTGACTGGAACCAATTCACCCCTCCACTTT.